This T cell receptor beta chain derives from a study of human T cells and chemical hapten exposure. Study as a whole: Among samples, TCR yields varied mainly because of small differences in pooled library volume. The study, taken as a whole, reports: TCRs above 1 in 1000 frequency stayed constant with DPC sensitization.

Germline values: CDR1 PRHDT, CDR2 FYEKMQ (reference sequence). The CDR3 runs to 14 residues. Trimming cost V 5 bases and J 3 bases; bases outside gene matches: 4. Each CDR3 protein gets one entry after TCRdb re-called the RACE reads with MiXCR. The sample lists just over 350,000 distinct CDR3 sequences; around 6% were seen once. In the case of this clonotype: Its antigen is currently unknown.

Time point meaning: patch test 2, 6 weeks after DPC sensitization. The treatment denotes: therapeutic diphenylcyclopropenone sensitization with weekly scalp DPC. Blood draws came before every patch-test application. Donation of samples came from alopecia patients who were 18 to 70 years old and suitable for DPC. This clonotype was sampled from a woman under 30 with alopecia areata. Some clones in this sample may be carry-over from other donors' samples. The chain couples TRBV13 to TRBJ1-1, with 9 bases identical to TRBD1. Here the sequenced sample was whole blood, taken in connection with sensitization to the hapten diphenylcyclopropenone (DPC). CDR3 sequence (DNA): TGTGCCAGCAGCGGACAGGGGATCGACACTGAAGCTTTCTTT. Protein product: CASSGQGIDTEAFF. The full variable domain, completed using reference TRBV13 and TRBJ1-1, is AAGVIQSPRHLIKEKRETATLKCYPIPRHDTVYWYQQGPGQDPQFLISFYEKMQSDKGSIPDRFSAQQFSDYHSELNMSSLELGDSALYFCASSGQGIDTEAFFGQGTRLTVV.